The clone carrying this TCR beta chain was observed many times. What it binds is unknown. This record belongs to a study of T-cell memory formation after mild COVID-19. Overall study context: For the most part, TCR clusters were specific to one donor. Study-wide findings and caveats: Chiefly within CM and EM were the contracting CD4+ clones; CD8+ ones were within EMRA. A subset of responding clones appeared in pre-infection memory, suggesting cross-reactive memory joined.

TCRdb used MiXCR to reprocess the 5' RACE reads, holding one entry per CDR3 protein. The table records 13,000 to 15,000 distinct CDR3 sequences, approximately 19% of them present only once. The V gene lost 4 bases and the J gene lost 4 bases, with 5 bases spanning the gap. Germline V CDR1 and CDR2: SEHNR, FQNEAQ (reference sequence). The length of the CDR3 is 12 residues. The gene calls are TRBV7-9 and TRBJ1-5; D is unclear. The source material was PBMCs or a T cell subset sorted from them (not recorded which). The receptor's source is an adult woman who had mild COVID-19 (a few samples of this study predate the infection). Cell type and time point are not known. DNA of the CDR3: TGTGCCAGCAGCTCGAGGAATCAGCCCCAGCATTTT. This sequence encodes CASSSRNQPQHF.